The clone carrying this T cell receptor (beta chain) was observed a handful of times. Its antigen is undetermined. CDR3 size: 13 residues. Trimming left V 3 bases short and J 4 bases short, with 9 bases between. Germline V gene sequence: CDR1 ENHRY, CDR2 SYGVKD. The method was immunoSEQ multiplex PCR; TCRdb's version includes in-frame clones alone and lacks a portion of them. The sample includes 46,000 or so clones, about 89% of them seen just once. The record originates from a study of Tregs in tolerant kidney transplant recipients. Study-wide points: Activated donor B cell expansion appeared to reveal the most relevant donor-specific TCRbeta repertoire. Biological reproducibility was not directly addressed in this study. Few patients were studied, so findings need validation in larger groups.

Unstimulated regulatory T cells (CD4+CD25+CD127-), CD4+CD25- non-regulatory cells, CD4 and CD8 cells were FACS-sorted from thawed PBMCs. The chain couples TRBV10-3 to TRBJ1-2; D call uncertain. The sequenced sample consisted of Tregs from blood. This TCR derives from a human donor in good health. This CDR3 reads CAISEINSYGYTF. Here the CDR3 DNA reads TGTGCCATCAGTGAAATAAATTCCTATGGCTACACCTTC.